This T cell receptor (beta chain) is from a study of CD8 T cells in Susac syndrome (dated by TCRdb to about 2019). With respect to the entire study: The study used repertoire sequencing to test whether antigen drove CD8+ T cell activation and differentiation in Susac syndrome. CD8+ T cell repertoire clonality was compared between around eleven healthy donors, some 14 Susac syndrome patients and 15 or so multiple sclerosis patients.

Peripheral blood CD8+ and CD4+ T cells from healthy donors, Susac syndrome patients and multiple sclerosis patients were profiled by high-throughput TCR beta sequencing. The multiple sclerosis controls were treatment-naive patients who had stable or active relapsing-remitting disease and met the revised McDonald criteria. Bulk CD8+ and CD4+ T cells were purified magnetically by negative isolation, whereas CD8+ TEMRA cells were enriched by FACS. Blood was drawn into EDTA tubes, processed within 24 hours, and PBMCs were isolated by density gradient centrifugation. PBMCs intended for TCR sequencing were frozen in liquid nitrogen and were later thawed in a 37 degrees C water bath. The sorted or isolated CD4+, CD8+ and CD8+ TEMRA cells had a purity of 90% or higher. About this clonotype itself: Its antigen is not yet known. No base qualities exist here, and no much larger clone lies one base off it.

RNA was extracted using the RNeasy kit, and roughly 0.5 to 1 ug of the RNA was reverse transcribed with random hexamers. The immunoSEQ multiplex PCR assay, which covers 54 Vbeta and 13 Jbeta segments, was used to amplify TCR beta CDR3 regions. Bias from PCR amplification was corrected by using a synthetic template baseline for primer optimization and for computational correction. On the study's bioinformatics: Reads were assigned to V, D and J genes according to IMGT and analyzed in immunoSEQ Analyzer, with only productive sequences retained. Clonality was calculated as one minus the Shannon entropy normalized by log2 of the number of productive unique sequences. For each patient and control, public and private clones were evaluated among the 100 most prevalent clones. Clones were defined as Susac-specific when absent from the healthy and MS cohorts, from approximately 970 published viral clones and from other ImmuneACCESS disease sequences. TCRdb redid the processing of the public reads, applying fastp at Q25 and MiXCR, and retained in-frame beta chains. Entries that share a CDR3 protein sequence are merged under the most common genes and DNA. In this record, the V and J calls reflect TCRdb's handling and not the investigators' own analysis. This sample comprises about 300,000 distinct CDR3 sequences, 75% to 85% of them detected only once. Of the sample, 0.2% to 0.25% is held by the ten largest clones.

Summary of the overall study and its limitations: The number of individuals in the TCR sequencing and HLA analysis was acknowledged as relatively small.

The CDR3 holds 17 amino acids from the cysteine to the phenylalanine. Left in the record is the CDR3 DNA by itself, 51 bases read in frame from the first base. Ends trimmed: V by 6 bases, J by 1 base; bases unmatched to a gene: 13. CDR1 and CDR2 are read off the germline V gene as MNHEY and SVGEGT. The sequenced material came from CD8+ T cells from PBMCs. The sequence is built from TRBV6-2 or TRBV6-3 and TRBJ2-3, and 7 junction bases match TRBD1. The clonotype was recovered from a human donor with multiple sclerosis. The nucleotides read TGTGCCAGCAGCTTCGACCCGAACAGGGGAGGCACAGATACGCAGTATTTT. This is translated as CASSFDPNRGGTDTQYF.